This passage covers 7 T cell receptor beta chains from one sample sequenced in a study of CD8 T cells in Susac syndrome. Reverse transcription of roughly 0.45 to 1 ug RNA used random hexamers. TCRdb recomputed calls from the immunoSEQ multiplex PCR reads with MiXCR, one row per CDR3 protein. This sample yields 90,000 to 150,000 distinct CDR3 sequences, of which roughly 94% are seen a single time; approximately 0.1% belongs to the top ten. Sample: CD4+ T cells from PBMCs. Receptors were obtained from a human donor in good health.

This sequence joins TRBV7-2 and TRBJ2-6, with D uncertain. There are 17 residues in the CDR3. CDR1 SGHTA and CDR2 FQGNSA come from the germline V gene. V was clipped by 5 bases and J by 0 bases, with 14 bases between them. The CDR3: CASSVVGSSSGANVLTF. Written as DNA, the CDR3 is TGTGCCAGCAGCGTCGTAGGCAGCTCCTCTGGGGCCAACGTCCTGACTTTC.

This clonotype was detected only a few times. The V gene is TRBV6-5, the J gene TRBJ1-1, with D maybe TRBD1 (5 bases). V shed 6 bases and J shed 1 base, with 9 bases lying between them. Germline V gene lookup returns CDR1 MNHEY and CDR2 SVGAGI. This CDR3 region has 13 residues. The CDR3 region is CASRGTGNTEAFF. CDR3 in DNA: TGTGCCAGCAGGGGAACAGGGAACACTGAAGCTTTCTTT.

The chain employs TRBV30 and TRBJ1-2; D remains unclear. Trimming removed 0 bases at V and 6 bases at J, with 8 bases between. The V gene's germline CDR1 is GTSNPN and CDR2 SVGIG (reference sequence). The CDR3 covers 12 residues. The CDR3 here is CAWSVPVHGYTF. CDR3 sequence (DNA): TGTGCCTGGAGTGTACCTGTTCATGGCTACACCTTC.

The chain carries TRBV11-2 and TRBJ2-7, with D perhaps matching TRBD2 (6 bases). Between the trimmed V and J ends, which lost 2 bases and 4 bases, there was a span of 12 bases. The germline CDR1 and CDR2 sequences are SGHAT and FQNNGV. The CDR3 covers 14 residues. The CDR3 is CASSLTGVAYEQYF. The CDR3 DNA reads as TGTGCCAGCAGCTTAACGGGAGTGGCGTACGAGCAGTACTTC.

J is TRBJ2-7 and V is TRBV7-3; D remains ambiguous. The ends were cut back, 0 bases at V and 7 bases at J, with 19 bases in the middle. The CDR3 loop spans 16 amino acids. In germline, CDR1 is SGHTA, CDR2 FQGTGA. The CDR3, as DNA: TGTGCCAGCAGCTTAACACCCCTAGTTTGGCGCAAAGAGCAGTACTTC. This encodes CASSLTPLVWRKEQYF.

The CDR3 bases are TGTGCCAGCAGCTTACGATGGGAGACTAGCGCGACGGGCAAAAACATTCAGTACTTC. It yields the protein CASSLRWETSATGKNIQYF. The V gene is TRBV11-1, the J gene TRBJ2-4, with 8 bases aligning to TRBD2. V gave up 2 bases and J gave up 3 bases; unmatched junction bases: 15. CDR1 SGHAT and CDR2 FQDESV come from the germline V gene (reference sequence). The CDR3 has 19 amino acids.

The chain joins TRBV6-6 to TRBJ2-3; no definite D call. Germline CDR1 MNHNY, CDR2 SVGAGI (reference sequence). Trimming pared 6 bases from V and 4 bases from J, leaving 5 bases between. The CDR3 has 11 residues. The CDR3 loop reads CASSRADTQYF. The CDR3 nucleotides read TGTGCCAGCAGCCGTGCAGATACGCAGTATTTT.